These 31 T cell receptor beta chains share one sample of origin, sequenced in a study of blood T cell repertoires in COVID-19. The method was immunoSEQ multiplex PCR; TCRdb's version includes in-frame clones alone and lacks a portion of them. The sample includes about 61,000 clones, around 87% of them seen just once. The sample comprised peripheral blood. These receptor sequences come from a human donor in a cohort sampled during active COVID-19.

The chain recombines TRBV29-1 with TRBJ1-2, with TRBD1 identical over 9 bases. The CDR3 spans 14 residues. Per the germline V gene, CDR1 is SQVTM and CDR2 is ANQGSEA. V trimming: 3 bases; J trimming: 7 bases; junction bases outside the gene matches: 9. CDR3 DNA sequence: TGCAGCGTTGACTCTACAACAGGGGGCTTTGGCTACACCTTC. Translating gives CSVDSTTGGFGYTF.

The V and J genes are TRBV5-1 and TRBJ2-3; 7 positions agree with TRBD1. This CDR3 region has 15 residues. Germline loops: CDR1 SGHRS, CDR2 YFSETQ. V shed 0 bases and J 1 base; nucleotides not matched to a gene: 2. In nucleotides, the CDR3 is TGCGCCAGCAGCTTGGACAGGGGTGGCACAGATACGCAGTATTTT. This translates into CASSLDRGGTDTQYF.

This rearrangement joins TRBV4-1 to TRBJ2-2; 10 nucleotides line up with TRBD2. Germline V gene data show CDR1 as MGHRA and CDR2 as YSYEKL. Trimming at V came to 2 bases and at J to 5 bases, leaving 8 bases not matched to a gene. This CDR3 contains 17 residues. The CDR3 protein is CASSQPLAGVGTGELFF. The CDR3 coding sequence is TGCGCCAGCAGCCAACCTCTAGCGGGAGTGGGTACCGGGGAGCTGTTTTTT.

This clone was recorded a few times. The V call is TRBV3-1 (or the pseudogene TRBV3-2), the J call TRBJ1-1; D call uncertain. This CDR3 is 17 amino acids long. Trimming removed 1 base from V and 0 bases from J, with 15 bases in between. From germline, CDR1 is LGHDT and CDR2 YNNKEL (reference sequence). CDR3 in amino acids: CASSQARRGSMNTEAFF. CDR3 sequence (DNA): TGTGCCAGCAGCCAAGCCCGACGCGGGTCCATGAACACTGAAGCTTTCTTT.

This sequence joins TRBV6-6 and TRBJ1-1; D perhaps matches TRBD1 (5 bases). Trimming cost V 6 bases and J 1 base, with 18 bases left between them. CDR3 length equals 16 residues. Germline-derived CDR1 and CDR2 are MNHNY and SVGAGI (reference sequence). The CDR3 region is CASSPQMWGENTEAFF. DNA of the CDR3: TGTGCCAGCAGCCCCCAGATGTGGGGGGAGAACACTGAAGCTTTCTTT.

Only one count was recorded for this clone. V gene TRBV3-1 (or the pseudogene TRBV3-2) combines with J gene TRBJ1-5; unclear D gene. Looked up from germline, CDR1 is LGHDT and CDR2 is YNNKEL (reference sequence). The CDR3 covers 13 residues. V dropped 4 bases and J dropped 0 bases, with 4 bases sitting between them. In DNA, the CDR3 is TGTGCCAGCAGCCCCCGTAGCAATCAGCCCCAGCATTTT. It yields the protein CASSPRSNQPQHF.

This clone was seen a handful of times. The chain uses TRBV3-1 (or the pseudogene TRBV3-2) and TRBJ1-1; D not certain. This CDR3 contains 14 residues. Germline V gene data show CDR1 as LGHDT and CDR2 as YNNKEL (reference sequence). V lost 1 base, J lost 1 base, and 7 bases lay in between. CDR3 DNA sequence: TGTGCCAGCAGCCAAGTGGTAGCGAACACTGAAGCTTTCTTT. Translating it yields CASSQVVANTEAFF.

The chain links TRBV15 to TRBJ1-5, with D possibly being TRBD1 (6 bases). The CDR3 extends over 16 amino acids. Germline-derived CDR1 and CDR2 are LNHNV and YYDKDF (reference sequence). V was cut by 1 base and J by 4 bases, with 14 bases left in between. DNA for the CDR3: TGTGCCACCAGCAGAGGACAACAGGGATTGAATCAGCCCCAGCATTTT. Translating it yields CATSRGQQGLNQPQHF.

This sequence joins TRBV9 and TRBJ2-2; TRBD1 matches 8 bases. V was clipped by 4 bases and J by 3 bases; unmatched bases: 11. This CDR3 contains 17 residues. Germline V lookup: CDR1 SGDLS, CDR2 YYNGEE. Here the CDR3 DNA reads TGTGCCAGCAGCTATCACTACAGGGGGACGGACACCGGGGAGCTGTTTTTT. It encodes CASSYHYRGTDTGELFF.

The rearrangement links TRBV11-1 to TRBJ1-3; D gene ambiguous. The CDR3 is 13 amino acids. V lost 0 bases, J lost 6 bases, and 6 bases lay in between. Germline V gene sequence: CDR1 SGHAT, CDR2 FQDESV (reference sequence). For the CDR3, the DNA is TGTGCCAGCAGCTTAGCACGACAAAACACCATATATTTT. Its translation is CASSLARQNTIYF.

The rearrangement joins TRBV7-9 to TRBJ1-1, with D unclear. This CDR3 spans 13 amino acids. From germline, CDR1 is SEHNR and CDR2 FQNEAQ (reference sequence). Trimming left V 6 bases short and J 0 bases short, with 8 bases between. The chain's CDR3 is CASSGSMNTEAFF. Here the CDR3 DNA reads TGTGCCAGCAGTGGCAGTATGAACACTGAAGCTTTCTTT.

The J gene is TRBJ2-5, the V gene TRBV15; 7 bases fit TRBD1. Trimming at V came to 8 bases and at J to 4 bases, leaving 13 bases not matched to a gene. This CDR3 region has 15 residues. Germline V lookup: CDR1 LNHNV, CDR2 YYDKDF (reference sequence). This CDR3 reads CATAWGQRGGETQYF. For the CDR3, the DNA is TGTGCCACCGCATGGGGACAGAGAGGAGGAGAGACCCAGTACTTC.

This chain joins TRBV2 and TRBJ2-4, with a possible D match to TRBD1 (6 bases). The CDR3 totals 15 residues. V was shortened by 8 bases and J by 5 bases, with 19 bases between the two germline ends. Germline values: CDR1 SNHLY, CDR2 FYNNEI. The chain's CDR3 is CASGGVTGIENIQYF. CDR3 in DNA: TGTGCCAGCGGCGGCGTAACAGGGATCGAAAACATTCAGTACTTC.

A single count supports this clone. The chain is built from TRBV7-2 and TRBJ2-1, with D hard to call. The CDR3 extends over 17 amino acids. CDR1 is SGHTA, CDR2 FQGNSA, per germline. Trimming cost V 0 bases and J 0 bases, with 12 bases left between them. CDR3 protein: CASSLAPWPTSYNEQFF. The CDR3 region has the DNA TGTGCCAGCAGCTTAGCGCCTTGGCCCACCTCCTACAATGAGCAGTTCTTC.

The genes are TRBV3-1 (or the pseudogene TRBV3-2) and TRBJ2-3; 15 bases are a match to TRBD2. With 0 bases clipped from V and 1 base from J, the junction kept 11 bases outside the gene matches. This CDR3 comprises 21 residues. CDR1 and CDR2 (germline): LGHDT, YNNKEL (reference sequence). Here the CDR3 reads CASSQEGTSGGLLLGTDTQYF. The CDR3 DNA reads TGTGCCAGCAGCCAAGAAGGGACTAGCGGGGGGCTTCTCCTAGGCACAGATACGCAGTATTTT.

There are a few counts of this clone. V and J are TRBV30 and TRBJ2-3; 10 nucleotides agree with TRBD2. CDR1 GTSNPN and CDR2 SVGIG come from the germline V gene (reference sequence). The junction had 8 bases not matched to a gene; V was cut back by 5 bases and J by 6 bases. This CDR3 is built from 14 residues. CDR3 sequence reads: CAWGAGGPPDTQYF. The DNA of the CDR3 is TGTGCCTGGGGAGCGGGAGGGCCCCCGGATACGCAGTATTTT.

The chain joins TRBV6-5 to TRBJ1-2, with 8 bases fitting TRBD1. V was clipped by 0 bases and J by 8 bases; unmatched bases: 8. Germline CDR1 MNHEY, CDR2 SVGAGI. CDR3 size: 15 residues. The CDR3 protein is CASSYSTQGAGGYTF. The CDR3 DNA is TGTGCCAGCAGTTACTCGACCCAGGGGGCCGGGGGCTACACCTTC.

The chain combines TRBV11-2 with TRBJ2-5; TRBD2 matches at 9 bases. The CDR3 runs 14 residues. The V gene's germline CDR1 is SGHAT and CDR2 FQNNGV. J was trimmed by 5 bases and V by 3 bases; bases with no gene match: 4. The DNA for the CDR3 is TGTGCCAGCAGCTTTAGCGGGAGAGGGGAGACCCAGTACTTC. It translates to CASSFSGRGETQYF. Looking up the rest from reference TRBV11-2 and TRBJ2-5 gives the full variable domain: EAGVAQSPRYKIIEKRQSVAFWCNPISGHATLYWYQQILGQGPKLLIQFQNNGVVDDSQLPKDRFSAERLKGVDSTLKIQPAKLEDSAVYLCASSFSGRGETQYFGPGTRLLVL.

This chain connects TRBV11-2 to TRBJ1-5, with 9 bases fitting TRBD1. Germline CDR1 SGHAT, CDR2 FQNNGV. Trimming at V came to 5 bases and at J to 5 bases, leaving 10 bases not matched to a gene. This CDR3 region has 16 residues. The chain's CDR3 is CASSTGTGLGDQPQHF. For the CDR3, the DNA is TGTGCCAGCAGCACCGGGACAGGGTTGGGAGATCAGCCCCAGCATTTT.

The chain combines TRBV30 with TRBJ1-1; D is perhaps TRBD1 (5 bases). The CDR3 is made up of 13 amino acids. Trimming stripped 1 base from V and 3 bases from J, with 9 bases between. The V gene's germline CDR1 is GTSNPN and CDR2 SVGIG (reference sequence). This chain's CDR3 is CAWSADSYTEAFF. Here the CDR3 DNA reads TGTGCCTGGAGTGCAGACAGTTACACTGAAGCTTTCTTT.

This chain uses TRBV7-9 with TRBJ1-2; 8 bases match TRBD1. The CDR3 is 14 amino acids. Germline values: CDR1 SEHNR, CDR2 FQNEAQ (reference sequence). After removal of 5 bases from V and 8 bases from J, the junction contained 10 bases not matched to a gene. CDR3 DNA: TGTGCCAGCAGCGAATCCGGGACAGGAGAAGGCTACACCTTC. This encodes CASSESGTGEGYTF. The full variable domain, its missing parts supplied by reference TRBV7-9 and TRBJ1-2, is DTGVSQNPRHKITKRGQNVTFRCDPISEHNRLYWYRQTLGQGPEFLTYFQNEAQLEKSRLLSDRFSAERPKGSFSTLEIQRTEQGDSAMYLCASSESGTGEGYTFGSGTRLTVV.

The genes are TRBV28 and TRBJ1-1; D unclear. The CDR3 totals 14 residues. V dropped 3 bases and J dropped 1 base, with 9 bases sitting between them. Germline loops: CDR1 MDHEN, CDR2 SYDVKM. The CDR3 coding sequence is TGTGCCAGCAGTTTTCTCGAGGCGAACACTGAAGCTTTCTTT. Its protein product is CASSFLEANTEAFF.

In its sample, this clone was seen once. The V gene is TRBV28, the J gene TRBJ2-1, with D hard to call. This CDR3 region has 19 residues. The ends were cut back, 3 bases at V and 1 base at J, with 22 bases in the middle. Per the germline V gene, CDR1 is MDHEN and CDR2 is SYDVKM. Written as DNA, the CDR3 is TGTGCCAGCAGTTTTCCAACTACCGCGGAAAAGGTATCCTACAATGAGCAGTTCTTC. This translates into CASSFPTTAEKVSYNEQFF.

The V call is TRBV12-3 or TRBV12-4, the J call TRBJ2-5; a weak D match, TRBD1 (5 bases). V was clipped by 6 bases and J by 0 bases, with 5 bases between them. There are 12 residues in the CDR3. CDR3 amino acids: CASRDNQETQYF. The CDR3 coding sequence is TGTGCCAGCAGGGACAACCAAGAGACCCAGTACTTC.

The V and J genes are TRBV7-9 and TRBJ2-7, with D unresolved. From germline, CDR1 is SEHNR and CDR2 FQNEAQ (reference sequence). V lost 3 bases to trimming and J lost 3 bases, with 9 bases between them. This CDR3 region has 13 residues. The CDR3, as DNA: TGTGCCAGCAGCTTGAATGCGGTCTACGAGCAGTACTTC. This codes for CASSLNAVYEQYF.

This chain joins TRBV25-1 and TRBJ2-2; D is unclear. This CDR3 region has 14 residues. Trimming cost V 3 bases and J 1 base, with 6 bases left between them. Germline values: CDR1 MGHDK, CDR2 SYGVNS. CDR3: CASSEAGNTGELFF. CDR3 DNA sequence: TGTGCCAGCAGTGAGGCAGGGAACACCGGGGAGCTGTTTTTT.

The CDR3 sequence: CASSTSQGRSGNTIYF. In DNA, the CDR3 is TGTGCCAGCAGCACCTCACAGGGGAGGTCTGGAAACACCATATATTTT. J is TRBJ1-3 and V is TRBV7-8, with 7 bases matching TRBD1. The germline V gene has CDR1 SGHVS and CDR2 FQNEAQ. With 5 bases clipped from V and 1 base from J, the junction kept 8 bases outside the gene matches. This CDR3 spans 16 amino acids.

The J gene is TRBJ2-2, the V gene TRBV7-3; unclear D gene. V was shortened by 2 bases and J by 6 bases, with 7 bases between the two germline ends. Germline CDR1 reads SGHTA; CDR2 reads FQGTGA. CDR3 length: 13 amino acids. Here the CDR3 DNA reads TGTGCCAGCAGCTTATCGGTCCCCGGGGAGCTGTTTTTT. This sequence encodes CASSLSVPGELFF.

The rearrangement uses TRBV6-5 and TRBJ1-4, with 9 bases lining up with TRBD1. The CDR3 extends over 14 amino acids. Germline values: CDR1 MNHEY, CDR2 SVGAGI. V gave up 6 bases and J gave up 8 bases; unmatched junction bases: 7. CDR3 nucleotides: TGTGCCAGCAGGAGCTCGACAGGGGGGGAAAAACTGTTTTTT. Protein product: CASRSSTGGEKLFF.

CDR3 sequence (DNA): TGTGCCAGTAGTATAGTTAGCACCCTTAGCAATCAGCCCCAGCATTTT. It yields the protein CASSIVSTLSNQPQHF. The chain combines TRBV19 with TRBJ1-5, with unresolved D. Germline CDR1 and CDR2: LNHDA and SQIVND (reference sequence). This CDR3 has 16 amino acids. Trimming removed 1 base at V and 0 bases at J, with 10 bases between.

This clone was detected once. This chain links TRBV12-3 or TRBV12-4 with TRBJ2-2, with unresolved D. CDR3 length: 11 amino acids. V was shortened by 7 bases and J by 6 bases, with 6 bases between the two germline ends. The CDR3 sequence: CASNGAGELFF. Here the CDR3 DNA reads TGTGCCAGCAATGGAGCCGGGGAGCTGTTTTTT.